This TCR beta chain was sequenced during a study of blood T cell repertoires in COVID-19. For the study at large: Specimens from acute and convalescent COVID-19 originated in the United States, Italy and Spain. T cells, B-cell-depleted T cells, or PBMCs supplied cDNA or gDNA.

This clone was seen only once. Original data processing: Reference gene primer amplification gave estimated nucleated cell counts. Libraries were prepared by immunoSEQ multiplex PCR; TCRdb keeps only in-frame clonotypes and omits some of them. Clonal size and the V and J genes are those of that table, whereas D and trimming came from the DNA. The table lists about 280,000 clones, over 75% of them singletons. Germline-derived CDR1 and CDR2 are SQVTM and ANQGSEA. This CDR3 has 13 residues. The V segment lost 7 bases and the J segment 0 bases; nucleotides outside the gene matches: 5. V usage is TRBV29-1 and J usage is TRBJ2-7; 8 bases line up with TRBD1. This clonotype was sampled from a man between 18 and 35 years old with active or convalescent COVID-19. The sequencing sample was made of peripheral blood. CDR3 in amino acids: CSATGAFSYEQYF. The CDR3 DNA follows: TGCAGCGCGACAGGGGCCTTCTCCTACGAGCAGTACTTC.